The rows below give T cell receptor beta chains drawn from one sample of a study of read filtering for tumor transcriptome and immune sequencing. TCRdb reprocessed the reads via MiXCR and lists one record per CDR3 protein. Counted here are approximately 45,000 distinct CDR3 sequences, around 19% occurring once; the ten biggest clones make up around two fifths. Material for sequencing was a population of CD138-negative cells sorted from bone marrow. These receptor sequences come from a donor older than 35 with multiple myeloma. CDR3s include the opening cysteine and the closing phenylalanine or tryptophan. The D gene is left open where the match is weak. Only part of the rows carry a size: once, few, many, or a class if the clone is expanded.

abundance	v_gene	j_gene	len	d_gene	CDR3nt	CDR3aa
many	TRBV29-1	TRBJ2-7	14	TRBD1	TGCAGCGTTGTGTTGGGGACAGGGAAGTACGAGCAGTACTTC	CSVVLGTGKYEQYF
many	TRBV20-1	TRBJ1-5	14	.	TGCAGTGCAGACAGGTTAGGGAGCAATCAGCCCCAGCATTTT	CSADRLGSNQPQHF
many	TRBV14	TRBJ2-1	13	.	TGTGCCAGCAGCCAAGGGTTTAGGGATGAGCAGTTCTTC	CASSQGFRDEQFF
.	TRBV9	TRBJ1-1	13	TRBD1	TGTGCCAGCAGCGGGCTGACAGGGACTGAAGCTTTCTTT	CASSGLTGTEAFF
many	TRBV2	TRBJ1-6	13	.	TGTGCCAGCATCGACAGCAATACGCCACCCCTCCACTTT	CASIDSNTPPLHF
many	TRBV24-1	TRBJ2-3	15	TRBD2	TGTGCCACCAGTGATCGGGGACTAGCCACAGATACGCAGTATTTT	CATSDRGLATDTQYF
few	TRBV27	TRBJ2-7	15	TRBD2	TGTGCCAGCAGTGCCGGACTAGCGGGGGTATACGAGCAGTACTTC	CASSAGLAGVYEQYF
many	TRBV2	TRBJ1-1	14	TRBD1	TGTGCCAGCAGCGTGACAGGGTTGGGCACTGAAGCTTTCTTT	CASSVTGLGTEAFF
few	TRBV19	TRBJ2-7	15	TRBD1	TGTGCCAGTAGTTCGGTACAGGGGATCTCCTACGAGCAGTACTTC	CASSSVQGISYEQYF
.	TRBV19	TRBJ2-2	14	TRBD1	TGTGCCAGCAAGGGACAGGGGGCGGCCGGGGAGCTGCTTTTT	CASKGQGAAGELLF
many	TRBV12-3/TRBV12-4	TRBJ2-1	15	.	TGTGCCAGCAGTTTCATCGACGGGGCCAACAATGAGCAGTTCTTC	CASSFIDGANNEQFF
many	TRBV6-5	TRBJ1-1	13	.	TGTGCCAGCAGCCTTGGGAGGTACACTGAAGCTTTCTTT	CASSLGRYTEAFF
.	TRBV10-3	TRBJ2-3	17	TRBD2	TGTGCCATCAGTGAGTCTGGCCTAGCGGAACAGAGGGATACGCAGTATTTT	CAISESGLAEQRDTQYF
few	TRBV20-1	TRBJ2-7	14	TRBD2	TGCAGTGCGAGAGGGACTAGGGTTGGGTACGAGCAGTACTTC	CSARGTRVGYEQYF
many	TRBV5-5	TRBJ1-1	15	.	TGTGCCAGCAGCTTGGAGGGCGGACACCTGGGTGAAGCTTTCTTT	CASSLEGGHLGEAFF
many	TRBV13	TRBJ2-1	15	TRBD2	TGTGCCAGCAGCATGGGACTAGCGGGATTGGATGAGCAGTTCTTC	CASSMGLAGLDEQFF
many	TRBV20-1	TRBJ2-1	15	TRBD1	TGCAGTGCGATGATCCGGGACAGGCAGGGGGATGAGCAGTTCTTC	CSAMIRDRQGDEQFF
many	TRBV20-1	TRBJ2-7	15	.	TGCAGTGCTAGTCTGCCCAGGCGGGGATCCTACGAGCAGTACTTC	CSASLPRRGSYEQYF
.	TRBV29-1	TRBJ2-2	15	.	TGCAGCACCGAGCCCATCACCTCCCTGGGCGGGGAGCTGTTTTTT	CSTEPITSLGGELFF
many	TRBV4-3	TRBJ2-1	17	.	TGCGCCAGCAGCCAAGATCTGACAGTTTCGGTCTACAATGAGCAGTTCTTC	CASSQDLTVSVYNEQFF
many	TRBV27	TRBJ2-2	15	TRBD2	TGTGCCAGCAGTCCGAGACTAGCAGTCGTAGGAGAGCTGTTTTTT	CASSPRLAVVGELFF
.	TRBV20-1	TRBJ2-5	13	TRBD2	TGCAGTGCGCGACTAGCGGGAGAAGAGACCCAGTACTTC	CSARLAGEETQYF
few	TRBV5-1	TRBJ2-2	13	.	TGCGCCAGCAGCGAGGGACTTGCCGGGGAGCTGTTTTTT	CASSEGLAGELFF
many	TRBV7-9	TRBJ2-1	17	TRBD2	TGTGCCAGCAGTCTAGGGACTAGCGGGAGACCCTACAATGAGCAGTTCTTC	CASSLGTSGRPYNEQFF
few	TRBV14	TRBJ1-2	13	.	TGTGCCAGCAGCCAAGATGTCAGCTATGGCTACACCTTC	CASSQDVSYGYTF
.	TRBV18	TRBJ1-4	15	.	TGTGCCAGCTCACCCGATCGGGCCAATAATGAAAAACTGTTTTTT	CASSPDRANNEKLFF
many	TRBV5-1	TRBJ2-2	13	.	TGCGCCAGCAGCTTGGTCCTCACCGGGGAGCTGTTTTTT	CASSLVLTGELFF
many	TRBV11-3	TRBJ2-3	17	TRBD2	TGTGCCAGCAGCTTGGGGCTAGCGGGACATCGCACAGATACGCAGTATTTT	CASSLGLAGHRTDTQYF
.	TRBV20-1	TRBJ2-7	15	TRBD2	TGCAGTGCTAGACCGATGCTAGCGGGCCGCTACGCGCAGTACTTC	CSARPMLAGRYAQYF
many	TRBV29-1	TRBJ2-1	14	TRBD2	TGCAGCGTTGTGATAGCGGGGTATCCAAATGAGCAGTTCTTC	CSVVIAGYPNEQFF
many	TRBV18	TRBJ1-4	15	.	TGTGCCAGCTCACCAGGAGGGCGGTCTAATGAAAAACTGTTTTTT	CASSPGGRSNEKLFF
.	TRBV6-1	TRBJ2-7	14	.	TGTCGCAGCAGTGAAGGCCTAGCTCACTACGAGCAGTACTTC	CRSSEGLAHYEQYF
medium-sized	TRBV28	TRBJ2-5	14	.	TGTGCCAGCAATGGAGGGGGAGAGGCGGAGACCCAGTACTTC	CASNGGGEAETQYF
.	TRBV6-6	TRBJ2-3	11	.	TGCGCCAGCAGAAACACAGATACGCAGTATTTT	CASRNTDTQYF
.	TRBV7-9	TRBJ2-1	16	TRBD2	TGTGCCAGCAGCCCCTCCGCGGGGGAGAGATACACTGAGCAGTTCTTC	CASSPSAGERYTEQFF
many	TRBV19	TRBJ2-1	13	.	TGTGCCAGTACCCAAGGAGAGGTTAATGAGCAGTTCTTC	CASTQGEVNEQFF
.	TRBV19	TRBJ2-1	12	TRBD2	TGTGCCAGTAAGGCGGGAGTGGGTGAGCAGTTCTTC	CASKAGVGEQFF
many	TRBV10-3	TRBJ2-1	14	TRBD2	TGTGCCATCAGAACTAGCGGGAGTGGGTCTGAGCAGTTCTTC	CAIRTSGSGSEQFF
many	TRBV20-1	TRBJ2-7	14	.	TGCAGTGCTAGAGAGGCGGGATACTCCTACGAGCAGTACTTC	CSAREAGYSYEQYF
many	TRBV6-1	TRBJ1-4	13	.	TGTGCCAGCAGTAAATCAACTAATGAAAAACTGTTTTTT	CASSKSTNEKLFF
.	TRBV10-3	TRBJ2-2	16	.	TGTGCCATCAGTGAATTTAGACAGAGAGAGACCGGGGAGCTGTTTTTT	CAISEFRQRETGELFF